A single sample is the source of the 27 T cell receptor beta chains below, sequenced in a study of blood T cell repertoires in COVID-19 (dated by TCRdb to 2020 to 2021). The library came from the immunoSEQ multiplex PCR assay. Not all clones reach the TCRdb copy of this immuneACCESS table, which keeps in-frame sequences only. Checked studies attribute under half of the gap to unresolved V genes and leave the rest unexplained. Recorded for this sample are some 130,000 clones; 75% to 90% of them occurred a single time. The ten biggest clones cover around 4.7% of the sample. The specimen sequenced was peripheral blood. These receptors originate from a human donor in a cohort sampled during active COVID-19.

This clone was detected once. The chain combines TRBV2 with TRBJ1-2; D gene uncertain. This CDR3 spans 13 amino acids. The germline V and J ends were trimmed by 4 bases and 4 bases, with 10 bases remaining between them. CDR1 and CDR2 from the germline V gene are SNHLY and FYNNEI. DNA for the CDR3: TGTGCCAGCAGTGGGGAGGGCACCTATGGCTACACCTTC. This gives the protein CASSGEGTYGYTF. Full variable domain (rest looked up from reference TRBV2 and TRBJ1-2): EPEVTQTPSHQVTQMGQEVILRCVPISNHLYFYWYRQILGQKVEFLVSFYNNEISEKSEIFDDQFSVERPDGSNFTLKIRSTKLEDSAMYFCASSGEGTYGYTFGSGTRLTVV.

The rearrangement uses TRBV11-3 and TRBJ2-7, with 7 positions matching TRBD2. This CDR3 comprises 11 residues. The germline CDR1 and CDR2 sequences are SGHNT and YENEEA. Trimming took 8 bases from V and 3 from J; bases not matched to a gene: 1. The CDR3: CASQRDYEQYV. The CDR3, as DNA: TGTGCCAGCCAGCGGGACTACGAGCAGTACGTC.

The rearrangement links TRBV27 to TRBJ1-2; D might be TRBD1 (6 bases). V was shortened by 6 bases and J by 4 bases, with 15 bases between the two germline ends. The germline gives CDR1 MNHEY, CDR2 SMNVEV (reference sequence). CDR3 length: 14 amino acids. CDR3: CASSHSGERYGYTF. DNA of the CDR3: TGTGCCAGCAGCCATTCAGGGGAGCGCTATGGCTACACCTTC.

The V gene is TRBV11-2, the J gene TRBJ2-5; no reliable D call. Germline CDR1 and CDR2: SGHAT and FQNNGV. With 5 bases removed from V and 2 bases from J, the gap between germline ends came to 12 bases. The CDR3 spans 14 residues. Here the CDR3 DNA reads TGTGCCAGCAGCCCCGTGAGTTTACAAGAGACCCAGTACTTC. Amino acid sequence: CASSPVSLQETQYF.

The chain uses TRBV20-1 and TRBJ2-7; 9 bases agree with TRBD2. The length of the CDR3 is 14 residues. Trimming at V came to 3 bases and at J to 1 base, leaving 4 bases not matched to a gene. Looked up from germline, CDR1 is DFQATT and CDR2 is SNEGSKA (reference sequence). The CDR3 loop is CSASPSGTSYEQYV. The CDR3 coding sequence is TGCAGTGCTAGTCCTAGCGGGACTTCCTACGAGCAGTACGTC.

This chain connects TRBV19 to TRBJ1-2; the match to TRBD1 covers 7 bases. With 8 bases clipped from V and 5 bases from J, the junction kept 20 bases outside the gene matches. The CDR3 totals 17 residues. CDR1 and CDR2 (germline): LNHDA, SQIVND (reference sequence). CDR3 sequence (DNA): TGTGCCAGTCACTTAGGACTTAACAGGGGCCTCAGTTATGGCTACACCTTC. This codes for CASHLGLNRGLSYGYTF.

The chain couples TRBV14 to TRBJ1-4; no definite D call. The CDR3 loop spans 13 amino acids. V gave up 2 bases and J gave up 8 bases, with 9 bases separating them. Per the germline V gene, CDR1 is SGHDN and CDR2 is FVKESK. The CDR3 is CASSQLVLEKLFF. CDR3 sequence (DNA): TGTGCCAGCAGCCAACTCGTCTTAGAAAAACTGTTTTTT.

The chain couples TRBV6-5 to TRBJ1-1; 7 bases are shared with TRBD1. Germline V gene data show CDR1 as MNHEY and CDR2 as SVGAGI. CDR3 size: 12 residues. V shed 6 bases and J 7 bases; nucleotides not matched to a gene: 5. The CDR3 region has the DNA TGTGCCAGCAGCCCCCGGGACAGTGAAGCTTTCTTT. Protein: CASSPRDSEAFF.

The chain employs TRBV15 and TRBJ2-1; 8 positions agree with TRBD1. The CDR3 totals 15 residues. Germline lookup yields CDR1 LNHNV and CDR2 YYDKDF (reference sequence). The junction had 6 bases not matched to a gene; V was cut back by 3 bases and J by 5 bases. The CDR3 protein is CATSSGTGNHNEQFF. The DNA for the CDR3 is TGTGCCACCAGCAGCGGGACAGGTAATCACAATGAGCAGTTCTTC.

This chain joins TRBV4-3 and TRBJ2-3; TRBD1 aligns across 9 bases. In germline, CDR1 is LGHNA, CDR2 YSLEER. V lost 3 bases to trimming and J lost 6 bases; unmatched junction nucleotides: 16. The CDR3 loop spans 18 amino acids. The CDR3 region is CASSQGLPGQGRIDTQYF. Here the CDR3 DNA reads TGCGCCAGCAGCCAGGGCTTACCCGGACAGGGGCGGATCGATACGCAGTATTTT.

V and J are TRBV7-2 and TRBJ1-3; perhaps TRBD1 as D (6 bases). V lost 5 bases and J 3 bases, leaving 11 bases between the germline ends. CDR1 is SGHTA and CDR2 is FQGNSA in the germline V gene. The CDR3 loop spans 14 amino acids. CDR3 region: CASSTQGFGNTIYF. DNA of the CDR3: TGTGCCAGCAGCACACAGGGTTTTGGAAACACCATATATTTT. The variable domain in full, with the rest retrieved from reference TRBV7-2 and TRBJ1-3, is GAGVSQSPSNKVTEKGKDVELRCDPISGHTALYWYRQSLGQGLEFLIYFQGNSAPDKSGLPSDRFSAERTGGSVSTLTIQRTQQEDSAVYLCASSTQGFGNTIYFGEGSWLTVV.

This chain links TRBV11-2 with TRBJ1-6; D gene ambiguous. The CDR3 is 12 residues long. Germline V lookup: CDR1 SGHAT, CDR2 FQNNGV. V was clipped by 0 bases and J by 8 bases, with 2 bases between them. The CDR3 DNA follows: TGTGCCAGCAGCTTAGACGATTCACCCCTCCACTTT. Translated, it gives CASSLDDSPLHF.

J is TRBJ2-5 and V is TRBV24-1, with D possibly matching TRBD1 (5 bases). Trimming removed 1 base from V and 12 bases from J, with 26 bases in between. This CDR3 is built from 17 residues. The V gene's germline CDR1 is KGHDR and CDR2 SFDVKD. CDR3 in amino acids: CATSDFEGRRTGRAEYF. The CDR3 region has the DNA TGTGCCACCAGTGATTTTGAAGGCAGGAGAACGGGCAGGGCGGAGTACTTC.

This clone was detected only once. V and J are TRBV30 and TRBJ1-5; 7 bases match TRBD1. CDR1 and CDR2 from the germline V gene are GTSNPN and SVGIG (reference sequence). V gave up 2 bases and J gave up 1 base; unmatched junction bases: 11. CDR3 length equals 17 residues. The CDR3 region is CAWSPTRQGLSNQPQHF. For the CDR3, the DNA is TGTGCCTGGAGTCCAACTCGACAGGGTCTAAGCAATCAGCCCCAGCATTTT.

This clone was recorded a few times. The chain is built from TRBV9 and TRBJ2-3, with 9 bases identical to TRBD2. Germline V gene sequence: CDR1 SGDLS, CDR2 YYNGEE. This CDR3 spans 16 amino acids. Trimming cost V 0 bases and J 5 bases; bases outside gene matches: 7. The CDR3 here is CASSVAPAGGEDTQYF. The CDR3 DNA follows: TGTGCCAGCAGCGTAGCGCCGGCGGGGGGGGAAGATACGCAGTATTTT. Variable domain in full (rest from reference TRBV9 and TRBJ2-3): DSGVTQTPKHLITATGQRVTLRCSPRSGDLSVYWYQQSLDQGLQFLIQYYNGEERAKGNILERFSAQQFPDLHSELNLSSLELGDSALYFCASSVAPAGGEDTQYFGPGTRLTVL.

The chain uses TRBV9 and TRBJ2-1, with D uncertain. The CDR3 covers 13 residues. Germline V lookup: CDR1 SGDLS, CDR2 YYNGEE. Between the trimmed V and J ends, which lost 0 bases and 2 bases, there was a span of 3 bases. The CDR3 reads CASSVGPYNEQFF. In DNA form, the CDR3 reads TGTGCCAGCAGCGTAGGGCCCTACAATGAGCAGTTCTTC.

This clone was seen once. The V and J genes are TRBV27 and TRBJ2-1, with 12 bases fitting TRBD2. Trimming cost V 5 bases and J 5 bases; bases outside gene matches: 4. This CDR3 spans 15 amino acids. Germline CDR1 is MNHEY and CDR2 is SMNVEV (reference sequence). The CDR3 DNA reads TGTGCCAGCAGTCCTCGACTAGCGGGAGACAATGAGCAGTTCTTC. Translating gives CASSPRLAGDNEQFF.

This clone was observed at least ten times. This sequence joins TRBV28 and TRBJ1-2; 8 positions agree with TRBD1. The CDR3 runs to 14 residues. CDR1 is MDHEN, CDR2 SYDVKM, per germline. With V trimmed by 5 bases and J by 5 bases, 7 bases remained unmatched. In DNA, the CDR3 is TGTGCCAGCAGTCTTGGCGGGACAGGATATGGCTACACCTTC. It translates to CASSLGGTGYGYTF.

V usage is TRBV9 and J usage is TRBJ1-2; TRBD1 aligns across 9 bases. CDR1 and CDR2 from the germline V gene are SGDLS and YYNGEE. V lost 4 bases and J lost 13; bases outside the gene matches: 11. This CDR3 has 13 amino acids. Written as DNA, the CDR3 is TGTGCCAGCAGCATAACGGGAGGGACAGGGCTCACCTTC. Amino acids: CASSITGGTGLTF.

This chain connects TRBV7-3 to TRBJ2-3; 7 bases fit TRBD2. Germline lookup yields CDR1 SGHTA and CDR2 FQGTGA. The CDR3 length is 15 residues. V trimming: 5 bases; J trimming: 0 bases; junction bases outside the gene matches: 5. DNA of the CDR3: TGTGCCAGCAGCCGGTTGGGGGGGAGCACAGATACGCAGTATTTT. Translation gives CASSRLGGSTDTQYF.

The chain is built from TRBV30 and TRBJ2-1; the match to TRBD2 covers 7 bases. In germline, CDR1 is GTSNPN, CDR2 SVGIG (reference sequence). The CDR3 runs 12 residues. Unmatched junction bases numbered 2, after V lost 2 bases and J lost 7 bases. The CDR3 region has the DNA TGTGCCTGGAGTAGGCGGGAGAATGAGCAGTTCTTC. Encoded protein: CAWSRRENEQFF.

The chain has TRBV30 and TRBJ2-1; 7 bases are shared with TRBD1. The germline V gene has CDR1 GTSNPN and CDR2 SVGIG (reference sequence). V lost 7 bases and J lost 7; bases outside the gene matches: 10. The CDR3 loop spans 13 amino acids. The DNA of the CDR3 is TGTGCCTCGGATGGAAGGGGGCTGAATGAGCAGTTCTTC. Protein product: CASDGRGLNEQFF.

The CDR3 loop reads CASSVTGTGYEQYF. The CDR3 DNA is TGTGCCAGCAGCGTAACCGGGACAGGGTACGAGCAGTACTTC. This sequence joins TRBV7-2 and TRBJ2-7; TRBD1 agrees at 9 bases. With V trimmed by 5 bases and J by 4 bases, 6 bases remained unmatched. This CDR3 has 14 residues. CDR1 and CDR2 from the germline V gene are SGHTA and FQGNSA. Based on the CDR3 plus reference TRBV7-2 and TRBJ2-7, the full variable domain is GAGVSQSPSNKVTEKGKDVELRCDPISGHTALYWYRQSLGQGLEFLIYFQGNSAPDKSGLPSDRFSAERTGGSVSTLTIQRTQQEDSAVYLCASSVTGTGYEQYFGPGTRLTVT.

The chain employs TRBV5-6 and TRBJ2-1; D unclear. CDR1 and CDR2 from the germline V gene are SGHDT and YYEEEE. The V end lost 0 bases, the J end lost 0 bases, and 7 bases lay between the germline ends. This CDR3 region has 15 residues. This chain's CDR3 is CASSLGVSSYNEQFF. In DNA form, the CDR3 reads TGTGCCAGCAGCTTGGGAGTAAGCTCCTACAATGAGCAGTTCTTC.

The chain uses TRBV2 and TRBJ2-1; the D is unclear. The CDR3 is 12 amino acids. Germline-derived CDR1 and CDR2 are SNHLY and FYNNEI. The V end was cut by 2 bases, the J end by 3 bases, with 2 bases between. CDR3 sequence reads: CASSEHYNEQFF. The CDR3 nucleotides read TGTGCCAGCAGTGAACACTACAATGAGCAGTTCTTC.

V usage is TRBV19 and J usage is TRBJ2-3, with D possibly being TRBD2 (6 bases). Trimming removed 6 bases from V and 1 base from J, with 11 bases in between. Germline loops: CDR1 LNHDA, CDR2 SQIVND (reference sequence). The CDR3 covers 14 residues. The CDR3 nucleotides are TGTGCCAGTAGAGGCGGGATGGGCACAGATACGCAGTATTTT. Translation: CASRGGMGTDTQYF.

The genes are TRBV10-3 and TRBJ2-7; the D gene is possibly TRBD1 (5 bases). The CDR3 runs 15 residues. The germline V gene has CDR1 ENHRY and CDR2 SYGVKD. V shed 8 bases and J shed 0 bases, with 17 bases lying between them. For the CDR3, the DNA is TGTGCCATCGGTTTCGACAGAAGCACCTCCTACGAGCAGTACTTC. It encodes CAIGFDRSTSYEQYF.